The entry below gives a single T cell receptor beta chain sequence along with its context. The sample is drawn from a study of technical replicates of blood from a few donors. J gave up 6 bases and V 1 base, and 5 bases lay outside the gene matches. The germline V gene has CDR1 LNHDA and CDR2 SQIVND (reference sequence). The CDR3 is 15 residues long. Clones were read by immunoSEQ multiplex PCR, and TCRdb kept only the in-frame ones, dropping some. The sample lists about 100,000 clones; roughly 95% were seen once. This sequence was found in a human donor in good health. The specimen was T cells isolated from PBMCs. The chain couples TRBV19 to TRBJ1-5, with 8 bases that match TRBD1. The CDR3 spells CASSIGTGTSQPQHF. In DNA, the CDR3 is TGTGCCAGTAGTATAGGGACAGGGACATCTCAGCCCCAGCATTTT.